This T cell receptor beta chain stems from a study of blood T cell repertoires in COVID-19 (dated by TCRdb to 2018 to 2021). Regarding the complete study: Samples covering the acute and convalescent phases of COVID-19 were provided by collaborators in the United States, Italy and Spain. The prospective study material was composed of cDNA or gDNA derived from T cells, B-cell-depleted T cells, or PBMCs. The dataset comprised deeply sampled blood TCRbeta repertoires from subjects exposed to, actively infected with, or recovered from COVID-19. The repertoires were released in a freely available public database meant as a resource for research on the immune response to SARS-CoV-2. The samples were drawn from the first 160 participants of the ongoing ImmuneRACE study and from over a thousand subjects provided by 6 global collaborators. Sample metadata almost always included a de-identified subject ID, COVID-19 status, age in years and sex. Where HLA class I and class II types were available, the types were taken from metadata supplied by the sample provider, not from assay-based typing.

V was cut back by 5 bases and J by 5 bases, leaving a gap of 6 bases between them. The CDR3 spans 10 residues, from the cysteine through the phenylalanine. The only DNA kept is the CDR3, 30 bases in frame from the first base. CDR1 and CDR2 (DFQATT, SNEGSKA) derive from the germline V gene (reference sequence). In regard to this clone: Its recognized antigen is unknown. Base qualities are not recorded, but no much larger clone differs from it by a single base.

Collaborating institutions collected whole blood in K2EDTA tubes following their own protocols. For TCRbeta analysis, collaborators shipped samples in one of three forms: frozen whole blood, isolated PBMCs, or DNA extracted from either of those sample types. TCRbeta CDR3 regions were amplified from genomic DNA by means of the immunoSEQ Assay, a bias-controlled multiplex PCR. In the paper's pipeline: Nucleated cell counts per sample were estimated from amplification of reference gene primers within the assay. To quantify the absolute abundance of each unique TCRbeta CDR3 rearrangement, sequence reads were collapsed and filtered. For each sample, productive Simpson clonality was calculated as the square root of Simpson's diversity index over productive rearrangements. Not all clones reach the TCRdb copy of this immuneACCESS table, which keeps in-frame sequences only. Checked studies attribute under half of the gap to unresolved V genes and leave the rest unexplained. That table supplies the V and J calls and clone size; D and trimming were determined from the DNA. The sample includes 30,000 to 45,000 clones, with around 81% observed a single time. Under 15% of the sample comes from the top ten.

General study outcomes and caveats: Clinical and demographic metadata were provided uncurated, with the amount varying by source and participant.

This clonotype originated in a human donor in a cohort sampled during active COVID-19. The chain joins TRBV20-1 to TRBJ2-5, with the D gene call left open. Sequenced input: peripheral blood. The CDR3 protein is CSAGWETQYF. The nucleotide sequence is TGCAGTGCTGGCTGGGAGACCCAGTACTTC.